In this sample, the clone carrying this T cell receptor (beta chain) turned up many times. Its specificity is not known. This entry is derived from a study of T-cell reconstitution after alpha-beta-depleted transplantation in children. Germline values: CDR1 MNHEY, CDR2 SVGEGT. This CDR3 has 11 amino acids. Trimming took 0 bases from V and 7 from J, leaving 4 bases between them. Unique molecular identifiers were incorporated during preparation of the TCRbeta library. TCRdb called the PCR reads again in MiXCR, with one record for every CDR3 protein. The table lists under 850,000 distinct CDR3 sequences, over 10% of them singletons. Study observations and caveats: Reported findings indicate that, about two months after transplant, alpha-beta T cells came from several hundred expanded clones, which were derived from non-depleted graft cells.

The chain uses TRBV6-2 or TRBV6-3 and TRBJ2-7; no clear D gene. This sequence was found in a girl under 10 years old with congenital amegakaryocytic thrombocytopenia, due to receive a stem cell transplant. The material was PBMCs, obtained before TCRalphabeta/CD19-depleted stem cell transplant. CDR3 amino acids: CASSYSDEQYF. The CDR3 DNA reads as TGTGCCAGCAGTTACTCGGATGAGCAGTACTTC.